The 8 T cell receptor beta chains presented below share a single source sample, sequenced in a study of response to subunit inactivated influenza vaccine. TCRdb reprocessed the RT-PCR reads via MiXCR and lists one record per CDR3 protein. Among about 310,000 distinct CDR3 sequences listed, 22% were seen once. The source was PBMCs from blood, collected approximately 22 months after vaccination. The source is a man between 50 and 69 years old who received an inactivated influenza vaccine.

The CDR3, as DNA: TGTGCCAGCAGTCTCGACAATCAAGAGACCCAGTACTTC. Encoded protein: CASSLDNQETQYF. The J gene is TRBJ2-5, the V gene TRBV12-3 or TRBV12-4; unclear D gene. V lost 5 bases to trimming and J lost 2 bases, with 9 bases between them. The CDR3 totals 13 residues.

The rearrangement joins TRBV12-3 or TRBV12-4 to TRBJ1-2; D remains unclear. This CDR3 region has 12 residues. V lost 1 base and J 9 bases, leaving 9 bases between the germline ends. The CDR3 coding sequence is TGTGCCAGCAGTTTAGGAAGGGTGCGCTACACCTTC. It specifies CASSLGRVRYTF.

This clonotype was observed many times. This chain joins TRBV27 and TRBJ2-3; the match to TRBD2 covers 10 bases. J was trimmed by 1 base and V by 2 bases; bases with no gene match: 0. The CDR3 extends over 15 amino acids. The germline gives CDR1 MNHEY, CDR2 SMNVEV (reference sequence). CDR3 sequence (DNA): TGTGCCAGCAGTTTAGGGACTAGCGGCACAGATACGCAGTATTTT. This sequence encodes CASSLGTSGTDTQYF.

This clonotype was recorded many times. The V gene is TRBV20-1, the J gene TRBJ1-2, with D possibly matching TRBD1 (5 bases). CDR1 is DFQATT and CDR2 is SNEGSKA in the germline V gene (reference sequence). The length of the CDR3 is 14 residues. Trimming removed 6 bases from V and 7 bases from J, with 21 bases in between. CDR3 sequence: CSAPDTLSYSGYTF. The CDR3 nucleotides read TGCAGTGCACCGGACACGTTGTCGTATTCTGGCTACACCTTC.

The chain joins TRBV11-1 to TRBJ2-1; no clear D. Trimming removed 5 bases at V and 9 bases at J, with 8 bases between. Germline V CDR1 and CDR2: SGHAT, FQDESV (reference sequence). The CDR3 is made up of 11 amino acids. The CDR3 coding sequence is TGTGCCAGCAGCCCCGGTGCTGAGCAGTTCTTC. It specifies CASSPGAEQFF.

The CDR3 spells CSASRGSGYNEQFF. CDR3 DNA sequence: TGCAGTGCTAGTAGAGGTAGCGGTTACAATGAGCAGTTCTTC. The rearrangement uses TRBV20-1 and TRBJ2-1; possibly TRBD2 for D (6 bases). The ends were cut back, 3 bases at V and 4 bases at J, with 13 bases in the middle. The CDR3 runs to 14 residues. Looked up from germline, CDR1 is DFQATT and CDR2 is SNEGSKA (reference sequence).

V is TRBV12-3 or TRBV12-4 and J is TRBJ1-5; 11 nucleotides line up with TRBD1. V lost 5 bases, J lost 4 bases, and 4 bases stayed unmatched. This CDR3 has 15 residues. The CDR3 nucleotides read TGTGCCAGCAGTCGGACAGGGGGCGCAAATCAGCCCCAGCATTTT. It codes for CASSRTGGANQPQHF.

The gene calls are TRBV12-3 or TRBV12-4 and TRBJ1-2, with TRBD1 matching 9 bases. The V and J ends lost 5 bases and 5 bases, in that order; junction bases with no gene match: 6. CDR3 length: 14 residues. The CDR3 coding sequence is TGTGCCAGCAGTACAGGGGGCGGTCGGTATGGCTACACCTTC. Its protein product is CASSTGGGRYGYTF.